Listed here are 30 T cell receptor beta chains from one sample, sequenced in a study of T cells in Graves' hyperthyroidism and ophthalmopathy. The CDR3 regions of TCR beta were amplified from RNA transcripts. When the TCR CDR3 underwent first-round RT-PCR, the HTBI primer set was used. TCRdb itself ran the multiplex PCR reads through MiXCR, one entry per CDR3 protein. This table holds over 350,000 distinct CDR3 sequences, about 14% found once. Input material: blood. Source of these receptors: a man aged 50 to 60 with Graves' ophthalmopathy.

In its sample, this clonotype is medium-sized. V gene TRBV3-1 combines with J gene TRBJ1-1; 7 bases fit TRBD1. The germline CDR1 and CDR2 sequences are LGHDT and YNNKEL (reference sequence). The junction had 2 bases not matched to a gene; V was cut back by 4 bases and J by 3 bases. The length of the CDR3 is 13 residues. CDR3 in DNA: TGTGCCAGCAGCCTCACAGGGGACACTGAAGCTTTCTTT. It translates to CASSLTGDTEAFF.

This clonotype occurred a few times. The gene calls are TRBV11-2 and TRBJ2-7; 9 nucleotides align to TRBD1. Germline loops: CDR1 SGHAT, CDR2 FQNNGV. This CDR3 region has 13 residues. The junction had 6 bases not matched to a gene; V was cut back by 9 bases and J by 3 bases. The CDR3 DNA follows: TGTGCCAGTCGACAGGGGGGGAACTACGAGCAGTACTTC. Protein product: CASRQGGNYEQYF.

About this clonotype: A much larger clone differs from this one at a single base, so this may be a read error. The chain recombines TRBV7-9 with TRBJ2-3; D is possibly TRBD2 (5 bases). Germline CDR1 and CDR2: SEHNR and FQNEAQ (reference sequence). The CDR3 is 15 residues long. The CDR3: CAGSFRGHGTDTQYF. The CDR3 coding sequence is TGTGCCGGCAGCTTCCGGGGTCATGGCACAGATACGCAGTATTTT.

This clonotype has a count of ten or more. At one end, the junction sequence differs from germline, possibly due to a read error. In DNA, the CDR3 is TGTGCCAGCAGCAGACAGCAAGAGACCCAGTACTTC. It yields the protein CASSRQQETQYF. The V call is TRBV5-1, the J call TRBJ2-5, with a tentative D call TRBD1 (5 bases). CDR3 length: 12 amino acids. Germline-derived CDR1 and CDR2 are SGHRS and YFSETQ.

This clonotype came up many times. This chain connects TRBV3-1 to TRBJ2-7; 8 positions match TRBD1. Trimming took 1 base from V and 6 from J; bases not matched to a gene: 8. The CDR3 length is 15 residues. CDR1 and CDR2 (germline): LGHDT, YNNKEL (reference sequence). The CDR3 coding sequence is TGTGCCAGCAGCCAAGGGACAGGGAGAACAGGCGAGCAGTACTTC. Residues: CASSQGTGRTGEQYF.

At least ten counts were recorded for this clonotype. The chain employs TRBV18 and TRBJ2-7; 8 bases match TRBD1. V was clipped by 3 bases and J by 5 bases; unmatched bases: 3. Germline assignment: CDR1 KGHSH and CDR2 LQKENI. There are 13 residues in the CDR3. The CDR3 protein is CASSPDREDEQYF. The DNA of the CDR3 is TGTGCCAGCTCACCGGACAGGGAGGACGAGCAGTACTTC.

This clonotype was recorded many times. The chain joins TRBV27 to TRBJ1-2; D gene unclear. This CDR3 comprises 15 residues. Germline lookup yields CDR1 MNHEY and CDR2 SMNVEV (reference sequence). V shed 3 bases and J shed 7 bases, with 18 bases lying between them. The chain's CDR3 is CASSFVPPESFGYTF. In DNA form, the CDR3 reads TGTGCCAGCAGTTTCGTCCCTCCTGAAAGCTTTGGCTACACCTTC.

This clonotype was seen repeatedly, ten times or more. The CDR3 loop reads CASSSAGPEQYF. DNA of the CDR3: TGTGCCAGCAGCTCCGCAGGACCCGAGCAGTACTTC. The rearrangement uses TRBV7-9 and TRBJ2-7; the D is unclear. This CDR3 is built from 12 residues. V was shortened by 4 bases and J by 6 bases, with 10 bases between the two germline ends. The germline V gene encodes CDR1 SEHNR and CDR2 FQNEAQ (reference sequence). Full variable domain (missing parts from reference TRBV7-9 and TRBJ2-7): DTGVSQNPRHKITKRGQNVTFRCDPISEHNRLYWYRQTLGQGPEFLTYFQNEAQLEKSRLLSDRFSAERPKGSFSTLEIQRTEQGDSAMYLCASSSAGPEQYFGPGTRLTVT.

This clonotype has just a few counts. The chain is built from TRBV11-2 and TRBJ2-5; TRBD1 is a possible D gene (6 bases). Trimming removed 0 bases from V and 5 bases from J, with 13 bases in between. Germline V gene sequence: CDR1 SGHAT, CDR2 FQNNGV. This CDR3 has 15 residues. The CDR3 loop reads CASSLDWGLGETQYF. The CDR3 DNA is TGTGCCAGCAGCTTAGATTGGGGGCTCGGGGAGACCCAGTACTTC. Full variable domain (outside the CDR3, taken from reference TRBV11-2 and TRBJ2-5): EAGVAQSPRYKIIEKRQSVAFWCNPISGHATLYWYQQILGQGPKLLIQFQNNGVVDDSQLPKDRFSAERLKGVDSTLKIQPAKLEDSAVYLCASSLDWGLGETQYFGPGTRLLVL.

This clonotype was detected many times. V is TRBV20-1 and J is TRBJ2-3; 13 bases fit TRBD2. V lost 0 bases to trimming and J lost 3 bases; unmatched junction nucleotides: 9. The CDR3 sequence is 18 residues long. Germline V gene lookup returns CDR1 DFQATT and CDR2 SNEGSKA (reference sequence). CDR3 DNA sequence: TGCAGTGCTAGAGAGGATAAAGGACTAGCGGGAGCGACAGATACGCAGTATTTT. It yields the protein CSAREDKGLAGATDTQYF.

This clonotype was counted at least ten times. The chain is built from TRBV18 and TRBJ1-4; D gene ambiguous. V lost 1 base, J lost 5 bases, and 11 bases lay in between. The germline V gene has CDR1 KGHSH and CDR2 LQKENI. The CDR3 sequence is 15 residues long. CDR3 nucleotide sequence: TGTGCCAGCTCACCACGGGTGAAGGAGAATGAAAAACTGTTTTTT. Protein: CASSPRVKENEKLFF.

This clonotype was counted at least ten times. This sequence joins TRBV27 and TRBJ2-4, with 8 bases aligning to TRBD2. Germline V lookup: CDR1 MNHEY, CDR2 SMNVEV (reference sequence). CDR3 length: 17 amino acids. V was clipped by 7 bases and J by 0 bases; unmatched bases: 11. CDR3 in amino acids: CASTSAGAGVAKNIQYF. The CDR3 nucleotides are TGTGCCAGCACCTCCGCGGGAGCGGGGGTAGCCAAAAACATTCAGTACTTC.

This clonotype was recorded many times. The chain recombines TRBV7-9 with TRBJ2-1; a possible D gene is TRBD2 (6 bases). The CDR3 consists of 16 residues. CDR1 is SEHNR, CDR2 FQNEAQ, per germline (reference sequence). Between the trimmed V and J ends, which lost 4 bases and 5 bases, there was a span of 18 bases. This CDR3 reads CASSSKGLLVNNEQFF. CDR3 in DNA: TGTGCCAGCAGCTCGAAGGGACTTTTAGTGAACAATGAGCAGTTCTTC.

This clonotype was counted between two and nine times. The V call is TRBV5-1, the J call TRBJ2-7, with D possibly matching TRBD1 (6 bases). V was clipped by 5 bases and J by 4 bases, with 16 bases between them. CDR1 and CDR2 (germline): SGHRS, YFSETQ. The CDR3 is 14 residues long. CDR3 protein: CASSKGTPQYEQYF. The DNA for the CDR3 is TGCGCCAGCAGTAAGGGGACACCTCAATACGAGCAGTACTTC. Full variable domain (rest looked up from reference TRBV5-1 and TRBJ2-7): KAGVTQTPRYLIKTRGQQVTLSCSPISGHRSVSWYQQTPGQGLQFLFEYFSETQRNKGNFPGRFSGRQFSNSRSEMNVSTLELGDSALYLCASSKGTPQYEQYFGPGTRLTVT.

In this sample, this clonotype turned up a few times. The junction and the germline gene differ at one end; a read error may be behind it. This chain connects TRBV3-1 to TRBJ2-1, with a possible D match to TRBD1 (6 bases). This CDR3 comprises 14 residues. The V gene's germline CDR1 is LGHDT and CDR2 YNNKEL (reference sequence). The CDR3 region has the DNA TGTGCCAACAGCCAAGCCGACAGGACAAATGAGCAGTTCTTC. Its protein is CANSQADRTNEQFF.

In this sample, this clonotype turned up a few times. The chain links TRBV29-1 to TRBJ2-3; D not certain. This CDR3 has 12 residues. Trimming stripped 7 bases from V and 0 bases from J, with 8 bases between. Germline V gives CDR1 SQVTM, CDR2 ANQGSEA. CDR3 in DNA: TGCAGCGGACATGGTAGCACAGATACGCAGTATTTT. Protein: CSGHGSTDTQYF.

This clonotype came up once. This chain joins TRBV7-9 and TRBJ1-2, with D unclear. Germline V gene lookup returns CDR1 SEHNR and CDR2 FQNEAQ (reference sequence). Trimming took 2 bases from V and 7 from J, leaving 23 bases between them. This CDR3 is 17 amino acids long. This CDR3 is CASSLMGSGDTTSGYTF. The CDR3 DNA sequence: TGTGCCAGCAGCTTAATGGGTTCAGGAGACACCACCTCTGGCTACACCTTC.

The chain uses TRBV13 and TRBJ2-7, with 8 bases lining up with TRBD2. The ends lost 5 bases at V and 4 bases at J; junction bases unmatched: 7. Germline V gene lookup returns CDR1 PRHDT and CDR2 FYEKMQ (reference sequence). CDR3 length: 14 amino acids. The CDR3 bases are TGTGCCAGCAGCACGGGGGGGGAGCGGTACGAGCAGTACTTC. Translation: CASSTGGERYEQYF.

This chain links TRBV10-2 with TRBJ2-3; D is undetermined. V shed 4 bases and J shed 2 bases, with 4 bases lying between them. Germline CDR1 and CDR2: WSHSY and SAAADI. The CDR3 runs to 12 residues. CDR3 in amino acids: CASSADTDTQYF. The DNA for the CDR3 is TGCGCCAGCAGTGCGGACACAGATACGCAGTATTTT.

Notes on this clonotype: Since no conserved phenylalanine or tryptophan closes the CDR3, a read error is the likely cause. The V call is TRBV7-9, the J call TRBJ2-6; possibly TRBD2 for D (5 bases). This CDR3 contains 17 residues. From germline, CDR1 is SEHNR and CDR2 FQNEAQ (reference sequence). The ends were cut back, 2 bases at V and 0 bases at J, with 11 bases in the middle. CDR3 loop: CASSLSRGNSGANVLTS. The CDR3 region has the DNA TGTGCCAGCAGCTTATCACGGGGAAACTCTGGGGCCAACGTCCTGACTTCC.

This clonotype was found many times. The chain employs TRBV20-1 and TRBJ2-1; TRBD1 agrees at 7 bases. Germline CDR1 is DFQATT and CDR2 is SNEGSKA (reference sequence). CDR3 size: 13 residues. Trimming removed 4 bases from V and 3 bases from J; junction bases left unmatched: 3. CDR3 amino acids: CSATRGFYNEQFF. CDR3 nucleotide sequence: TGCAGTGCTACCAGGGGGTTCTACAATGAGCAGTTCTTC.

This clonotype was found many times. This chain links TRBV27 with TRBJ2-5; 7 bases match TRBD1. Germline CDR1 is MNHEY and CDR2 is SMNVEV (reference sequence). Trimming at V came to 5 bases and at J to 5 bases, leaving 17 bases not matched to a gene. The CDR3 is 17 amino acids. CDR3 DNA sequence: TGTGCCAGCAGTATAAGACGGGACAGCCGCGCCGAGGAGACCCAGTACTTC. The encoded protein is CASSIRRDSRAEETQYF.

This chain uses TRBV20-1 with TRBJ2-7; 8 bases line up with TRBD2. Per germline, CDR1 DFQATT and CDR2 SNEGSKA (reference sequence). The J segment lost 4 bases and the V segment lost 0 bases, leaving 5 bases of the junction unmatched. The CDR3 is 14 amino acids. This chain's CDR3 is CSARDPGRAYEQYF. As DNA, the CDR3 is TGCAGTGCTAGAGATCCCGGGAGGGCTTACGAGCAGTACTTC.

At least ten counts were recorded for this clonotype. The chain carries TRBV2 and TRBJ2-1; unclear D gene. CDR3 length: 13 amino acids. V gave up 4 bases and J gave up 3 bases, with 7 bases separating them. CDR1 SNHLY and CDR2 FYNNEI come from the germline V gene. Written as DNA, the CDR3 is TGTGCCAGCAGTGTTCAGGTCTACAATGAGCAGTTCTTC. Amino acid sequence: CASSVQVYNEQFF.

This clonotype was observed many times. The chain carries TRBV7-9 and TRBJ2-1, with D maybe TRBD2 (6 bases). There are 15 residues in the CDR3. Germline-derived CDR1 and CDR2 are SEHNR and FQNEAQ (reference sequence). Trimming removed 4 bases at V and 0 bases at J, with 10 bases between. The CDR3 reads CASSSTRVSYNEQFF. CDR3 bases: TGTGCCAGCAGCTCGACTAGGGTCTCCTACAATGAGCAGTTCTTC.

The sample holds many counts of this clonotype. The chain joins TRBV5-6 to TRBJ1-5, with TRBD1 as a possible D gene (6 bases). The V end lost 1 base, the J end lost 5 bases, and 7 bases lay between the germline ends. Germline values: CDR1 SGHDT, CDR2 YYEEEE. This CDR3 region has 13 residues. DNA for the CDR3: TGTGCCAGCAGCTTGTACAGGGATCAGCCCCAGCATTTT. Protein product: CASSLYRDQPQHF.

This clonotype was found many times. This chain joins TRBV12-3 or TRBV12-4 and TRBJ1-1; D is uncertain. The ends were cut back, 7 bases at V and 2 bases at J, with 11 bases in the middle. The CDR3 loop spans 13 amino acids. The CDR3 coding sequence is TGTGCCAGCACCCCCCTAAGTAACACTGAAGCTTTCTTT. Amino acid sequence: CASTPLSNTEAFF.

This clonotype was seen at least ten times. DNA of the CDR3: TGTGCCACCAGCAGTCAACTGGAGGGTGAGCAGTACTTC. Its protein product is CATSSQLEGEQYF. This rearrangement joins TRBV15 to TRBJ2-7; possibly TRBD2 for D (6 bases). The CDR3 contains 13 residues. V lost 3 bases, J lost 7 bases, and 13 bases lay in between. Germline V CDR1 and CDR2: LNHNV, YYDKDF (reference sequence).

This clonotype was observed many times. J is TRBJ1-5 and V is TRBV20-1, with D tentatively TRBD1 (6 bases). The germline gives CDR1 DFQATT, CDR2 SNEGSKA (reference sequence). The CDR3 covers 13 residues. V was clipped by 1 base and J by 7 bases, with 11 bases between them. The CDR3 reads CSARVIGGQPQHF. The DNA of the CDR3 is TGCAGTGCTAGAGTTATAGGGGGGCAGCCCCAGCATTTT.

The chain joins TRBV19 to TRBJ1-5; D unresolved. CDR1 LNHDA and CDR2 SQIVND come from the germline V gene (reference sequence). This CDR3 region has 13 residues. Trimming shortened V by 1 base and J by 4 bases, and 5 bases separated the two germline ends. This CDR3 is CASSIATNQPQHF. The DNA of the CDR3 is TGTGCCAGTAGTATAGCCACAAATCAGCCCCAGCATTTT. The variable domain in full, with the rest retrieved from reference TRBV19 and TRBJ1-5, is DGGITQSPKYLFRKEGQNVTLSCEQNLNHDAMYWYRQDPGQGLRLIYYSQIVNDFQKGDIAEGYSVSREKKESFPLTVTSAQKNPTAFYLCASSIATNQPQHFGDGTRLSIL.